The 7 T cell receptor beta chains reported below all come from one sample, sequenced in a study of T cells expressing NK-cell markers. Reanalyzing the 5' RACE reads, TCRdb keeps one entry per CDR3 protein, without DNA. This table holds approximately 380,000 distinct CDR3 sequences. The sample comprised blood T cells: a sorted CD56 or NKG2C T cell subset, CD4+ or CD8+ T cells, or bulk PBMC T cells (not recorded which). The receptors here all came from a man aged 18-69 years in good health.

The chain employs TRBV5-8 and TRBJ2-1; TCRdb names TRBD2, which stays unverified in the absence of DNA. The CDR3 spans 15 residues. Germline CDR1 SGHTS, CDR2 YDEGEE. The CDR3: CATMSSASSYNEQFF.

The chain recombines TRBV20-1 with TRBJ2-7; the D call of TRBD2 rests on TCRdb alone, since no DNA is present to check it. CDR1 and CDR2 from the germline V gene are DFQATT and SNEGSKA (reference sequence). The CDR3 contains 14 residues. The CDR3 loop is CSARNSGDLDEQYF.

The chain combines TRBV6-1 with TRBJ1-5; as DNA is missing, the TRBD1 call by TCRdb cannot be tested. The CDR3 is made up of 16 amino acids. Germline V lookup: CDR1 MNHNS, CDR2 SASEGT. The CDR3: CASSPGGPATYQPQHF.

J is TRBJ2-5 and V is TRBV5-1; TCRdb's D call of TRBD2 is untestable without DNA. The CDR3 covers 16 residues. Germline-derived CDR1 and CDR2 are SGHRS and YFSETQ. This chain's CDR3 is CASSSGLAGGPETQYF.

The J gene is TRBJ1-2, the V gene TRBV19. This CDR3 is built from 14 residues. Germline CDR1 and CDR2: LNHDA and SQIVND (reference sequence). CDR3 loop: CASSIDPTRYGYTF.

This chain connects TRBV10-3 to TRBJ1-6; no DNA is available, so the TRBD1 call from TCRdb remains unchecked. The CDR3 consists of 14 residues. Germline CDR1 reads ENHRY; CDR2 reads SYGVKD. The CDR3: CAISALSAGAPLHF.

The chain has TRBV18 and TRBJ1-5. Looked up from germline, CDR1 is KGHSH and CDR2 is LQKENI. The CDR3 totals 14 residues. This CDR3 reads CASSPGYGNQPQHF. The full variable domain, with the rest looked up from reference TRBV18 and TRBJ1-5, is NAGVMQNPRHLVRRRGQEARLRCSPMKGHSHVYWYRQLPEEGLKFMVYLQKENIIDESGMPKERFSAEFPKEGPSILRIQQVVRGDSAAYFCASSPGYGNQPQHFGDGTRLSIL.